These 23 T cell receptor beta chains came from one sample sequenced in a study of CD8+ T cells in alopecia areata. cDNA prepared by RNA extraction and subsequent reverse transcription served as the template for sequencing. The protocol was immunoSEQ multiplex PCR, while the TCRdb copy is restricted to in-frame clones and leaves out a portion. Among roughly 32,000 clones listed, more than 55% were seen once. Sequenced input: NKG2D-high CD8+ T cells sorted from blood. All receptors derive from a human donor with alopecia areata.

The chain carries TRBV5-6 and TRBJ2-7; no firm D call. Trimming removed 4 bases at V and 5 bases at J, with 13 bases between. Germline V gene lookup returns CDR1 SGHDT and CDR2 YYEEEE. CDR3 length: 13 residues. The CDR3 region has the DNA TGTGCCAGCAGCCCAGACACCCGCCACGAGCAGTACTTC. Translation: CASSPDTRHEQYF.

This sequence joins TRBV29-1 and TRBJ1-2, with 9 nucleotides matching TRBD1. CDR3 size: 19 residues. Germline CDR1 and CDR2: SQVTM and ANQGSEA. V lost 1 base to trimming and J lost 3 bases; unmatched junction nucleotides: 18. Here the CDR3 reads CSVEAIGTGPAGTYYGYTF. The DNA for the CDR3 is TGCAGCGTTGAAGCCATCGGGACAGGGCCGGCAGGAACCTACTATGGCTACACCTTC.

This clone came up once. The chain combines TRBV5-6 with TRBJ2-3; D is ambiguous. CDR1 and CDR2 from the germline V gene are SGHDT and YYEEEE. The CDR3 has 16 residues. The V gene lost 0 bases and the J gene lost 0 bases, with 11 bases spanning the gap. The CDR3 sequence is CASSLAVVVSTDTQYF. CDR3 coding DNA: TGTGCCAGCAGCTTGGCGGTTGTGGTCAGCACAGATACGCAGTATTTT.

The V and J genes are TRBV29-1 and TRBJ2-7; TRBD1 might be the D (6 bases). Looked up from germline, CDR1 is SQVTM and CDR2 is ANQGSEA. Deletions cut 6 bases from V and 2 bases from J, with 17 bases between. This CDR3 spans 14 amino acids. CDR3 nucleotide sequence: TGCAGCGTGTTAGGGACACTGGACCCCTACGAGCAGTACTTC. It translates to CSVLGTLDPYEQYF.

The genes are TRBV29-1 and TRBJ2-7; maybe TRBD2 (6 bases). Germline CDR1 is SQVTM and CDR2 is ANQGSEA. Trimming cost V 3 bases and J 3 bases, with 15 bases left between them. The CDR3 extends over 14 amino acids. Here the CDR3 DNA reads TGCAGCGTTGAGGTGGCGGGGCACAACTACGAGCAGTACTTC. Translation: CSVEVAGHNYEQYF.

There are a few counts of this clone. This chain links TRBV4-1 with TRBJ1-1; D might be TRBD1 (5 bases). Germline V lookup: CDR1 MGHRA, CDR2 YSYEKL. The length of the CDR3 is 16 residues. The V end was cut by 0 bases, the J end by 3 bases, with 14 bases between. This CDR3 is CASSQDSGAGDTEAFF. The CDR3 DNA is TGCGCCAGCAGCCAAGATAGCGGGGCGGGGGACACTGAAGCTTTCTTT.

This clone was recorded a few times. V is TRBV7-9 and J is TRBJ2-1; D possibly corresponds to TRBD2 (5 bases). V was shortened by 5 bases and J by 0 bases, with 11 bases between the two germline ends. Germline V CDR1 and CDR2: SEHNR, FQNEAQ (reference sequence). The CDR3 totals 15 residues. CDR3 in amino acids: CASSRGPTSYNEQFF. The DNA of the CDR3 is TGTGCCAGCAGCCGCGGGCCGACCTCCTACAATGAGCAGTTCTTC.

CDR3 residues: CSVDEGSAFF. For the CDR3, the DNA is TGCAGCGTTGATGAGGGTTCGGCTTTCTTT. V usage is TRBV29-1 and J usage is TRBJ1-1; D remains unclear. This CDR3 contains 10 residues. CDR1 and CDR2 (germline): SQVTM, ANQGSEA. Trimming cost V 3 bases and J 11 bases, with 10 bases left between them.

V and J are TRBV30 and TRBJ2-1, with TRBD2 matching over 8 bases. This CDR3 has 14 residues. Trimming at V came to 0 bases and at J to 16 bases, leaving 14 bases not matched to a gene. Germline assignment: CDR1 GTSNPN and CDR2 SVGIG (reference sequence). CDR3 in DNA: TGTGCCTGGAGTGTAACGTCTAATCTATTAGCGGGATTCTTC. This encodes CAWSVTSNLLAGFF. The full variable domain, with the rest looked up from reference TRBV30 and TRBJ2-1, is SQTIHQWPATLVQPVGSPLSLECTVEGTSNPNLYWYRQAAGRGLQLLFYSVGIGQISSEVPQNLSASRPQDRQFILSSKKLLLSDSGFYLCAWSVTSNLLAGFFGPGTRLTVL.

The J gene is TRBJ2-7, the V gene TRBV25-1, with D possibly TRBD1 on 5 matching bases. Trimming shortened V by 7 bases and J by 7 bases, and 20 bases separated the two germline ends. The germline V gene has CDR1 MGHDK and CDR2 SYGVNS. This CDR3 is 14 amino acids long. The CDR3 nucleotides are TGTGCCAGCAAACTCACGTCAGGGCTCGATGAGCAGTACTTC. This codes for CASKLTSGLDEQYF.

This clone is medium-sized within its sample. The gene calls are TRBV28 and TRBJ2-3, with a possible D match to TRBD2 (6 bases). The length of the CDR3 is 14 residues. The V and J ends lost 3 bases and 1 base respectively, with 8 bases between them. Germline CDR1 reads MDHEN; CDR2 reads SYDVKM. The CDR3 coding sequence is TGTGCCAGCAGTTTTGTAGCGGGCACAGATACGCAGTATTTT. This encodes CASSFVAGTDTQYF.

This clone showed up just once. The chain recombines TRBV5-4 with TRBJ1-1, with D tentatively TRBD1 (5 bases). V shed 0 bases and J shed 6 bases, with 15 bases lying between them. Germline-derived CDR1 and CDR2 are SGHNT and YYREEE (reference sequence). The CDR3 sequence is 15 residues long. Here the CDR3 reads CASSLDRWIDAEAFF. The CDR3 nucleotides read TGTGCCAGCAGCTTGGACAGGTGGATCGACGCTGAAGCTTTCTTT.

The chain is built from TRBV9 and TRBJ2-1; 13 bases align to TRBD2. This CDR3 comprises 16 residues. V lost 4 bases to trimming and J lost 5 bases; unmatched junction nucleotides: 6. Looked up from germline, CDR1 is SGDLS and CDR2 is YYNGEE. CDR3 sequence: CASSFRLAGGDNEQFF. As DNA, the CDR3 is TGTGCCAGCAGCTTCCGACTAGCGGGGGGAGACAATGAGCAGTTCTTC.

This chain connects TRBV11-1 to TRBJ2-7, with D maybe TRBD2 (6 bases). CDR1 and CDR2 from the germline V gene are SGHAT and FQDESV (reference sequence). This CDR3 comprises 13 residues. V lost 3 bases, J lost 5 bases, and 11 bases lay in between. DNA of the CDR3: TGTGCCAGCAGCTTGTACCGGGGGAACGAGCAGTACTTC. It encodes CASSLYRGNEQYF.

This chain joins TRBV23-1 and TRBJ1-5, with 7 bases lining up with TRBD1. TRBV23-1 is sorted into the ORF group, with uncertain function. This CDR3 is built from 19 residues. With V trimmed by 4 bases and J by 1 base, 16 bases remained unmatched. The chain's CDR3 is CASSRTRGRGKQSNQPQHF. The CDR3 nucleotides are TGCGCCAGCAGTCGCACCCGTGGCAGGGGGAAACAGAGCAATCAGCCCCAGCATTTT.

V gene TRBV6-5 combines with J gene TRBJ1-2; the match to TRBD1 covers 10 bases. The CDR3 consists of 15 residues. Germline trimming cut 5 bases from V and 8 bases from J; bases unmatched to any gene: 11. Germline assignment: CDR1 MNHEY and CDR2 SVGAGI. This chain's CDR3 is CASSSLGQGVGGYTF. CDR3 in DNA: TGTGCCAGCAGTAGCCTCGGACAGGGGGTAGGAGGCTACACCTTC.

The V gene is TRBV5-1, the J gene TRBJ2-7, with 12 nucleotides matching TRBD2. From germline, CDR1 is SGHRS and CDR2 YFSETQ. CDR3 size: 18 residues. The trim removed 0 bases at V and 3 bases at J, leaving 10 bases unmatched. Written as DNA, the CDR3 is TGCGCCAGCAGCTTGGTTGCTAGCGGGAGGGATGCGGGCTACGAGCAGTACTTC. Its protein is CASSLVASGRDAGYEQYF.

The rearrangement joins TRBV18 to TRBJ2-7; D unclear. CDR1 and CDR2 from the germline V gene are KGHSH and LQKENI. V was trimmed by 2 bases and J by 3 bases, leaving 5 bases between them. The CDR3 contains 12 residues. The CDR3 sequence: CASSPANYEQYF. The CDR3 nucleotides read TGTGCCAGCTCACCAGCCAACTACGAGCAGTACTTC.

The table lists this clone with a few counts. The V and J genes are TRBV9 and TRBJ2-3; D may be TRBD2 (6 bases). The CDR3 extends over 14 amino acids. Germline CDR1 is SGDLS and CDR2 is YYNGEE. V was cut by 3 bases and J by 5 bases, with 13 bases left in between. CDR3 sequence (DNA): TGTGCCAGCAGCGCCGCGGGGAGGTTAGATACGCAGTATTTT. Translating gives CASSAAGRLDTQYF.

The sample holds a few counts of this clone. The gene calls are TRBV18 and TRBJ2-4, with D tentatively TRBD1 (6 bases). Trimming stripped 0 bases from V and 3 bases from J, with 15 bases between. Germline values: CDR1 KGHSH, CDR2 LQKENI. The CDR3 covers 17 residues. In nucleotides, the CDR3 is TGTGCCAGCTCACCACCCCCGCGGTCAGGGGTCAAAAACATTCAGTACTTC. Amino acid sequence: CASSPPPRSGVKNIQYF.

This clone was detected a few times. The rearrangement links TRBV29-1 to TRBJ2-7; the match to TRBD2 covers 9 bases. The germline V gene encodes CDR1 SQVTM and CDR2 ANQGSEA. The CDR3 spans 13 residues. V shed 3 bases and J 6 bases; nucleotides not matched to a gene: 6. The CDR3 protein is CSVDTSGPAEQYF. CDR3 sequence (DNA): TGCAGCGTTGACACTAGCGGGCCCGCCGAGCAGTACTTC.

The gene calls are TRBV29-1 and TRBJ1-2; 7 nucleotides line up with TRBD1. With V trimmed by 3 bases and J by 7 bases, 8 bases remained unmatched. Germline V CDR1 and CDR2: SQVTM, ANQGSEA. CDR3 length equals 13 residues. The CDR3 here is CSVDRGSPLGYTF. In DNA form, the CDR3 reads TGCAGCGTTGACAGGGGGTCCCCTCTTGGCTACACCTTC.

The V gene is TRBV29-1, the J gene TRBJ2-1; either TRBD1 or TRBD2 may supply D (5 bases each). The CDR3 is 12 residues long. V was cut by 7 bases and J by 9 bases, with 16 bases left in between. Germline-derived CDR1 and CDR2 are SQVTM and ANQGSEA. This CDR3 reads CSALSGAGEQFF. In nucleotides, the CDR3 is TGCAGCGCCCTATCCGGGGCGGGTGAGCAGTTCTTC.